This is a list of T cell receptor beta chains from one sample in a study of response to subunit inactivated influenza vaccine. From the RT-PCR reads, TCRdb called clonotypes with MiXCR, one entry per CDR3 protein. The sample has about 700,000 distinct CDR3 sequences; 15% to 17% are singletons. Sample: PBMCs from blood, taken about 13 days after vaccination. The origin of the receptors is a man aged 50 or older who received an inactivated influenza vaccine. The CDR3 runs from the conserved cysteine through the conserved F or W.

J: TRBJ1-2; V: TRBV4-3; CDR3: CASSRNPGASLRNYGYTF
J: TRBJ2-5; V: TRBV20-1; CDR3: CSARSNSGPGETQYF
J: TRBJ1-1; V: TRBV5-1; CDR3: CASTKGDMNTEAFF
J: TRBJ1-3; V: TRBV12-3/TRBV12-4; CDR3: CASSPSGIPGNTIYF
J: TRBJ2-1; V: TRBV11-2; CDR3: CASSLEMKRLAGVPEQFF
J: TRBJ2-3; V: TRBV7-9; CDR3: CASSLDLGADTQYF
J: TRBJ2-3; V: TRBV20-1; CDR3: CSAGRRTTDTQYF
J: TRBJ2-3; V: TRBV20-1; CDR3: CSARVVQGAGDTQYF
J: TRBJ2-5; V: TRBV7-6; CDR3: CASSKIAWVQETQYF
J: TRBJ2-1; V: TRBV24-1; CDR3: CATSDEVHEQFF
J: TRBJ2-7; V: TRBV28; CDR3: CASSLTLFTEQYF
J: TRBJ2-5; V: TRBV11-2; CDR3: CASSLLVGSKETQYF
J: TRBJ2-7; V: TRBV6-5; CDR3: CASSYLAGGVDKQYF
J: TRBJ2-1; V: TRBV18; CDR3: CASSPSKSIYNEQFF
J: TRBJ2-7; V: TRBV9; CDR3: CASSVEGTGSYEQYF
J: TRBJ1-4; V: TRBV5-4; CDR3: CASREDRDLGGKLFF
J: TRBJ2-1; V: TRBV5-1; CDR3: CASSLAPLGQGENEQFF
J: TRBJ2-3; V: TRBV7-9; CDR3: CASSKPDGPSTDTQYF
J: TRBJ2-3; V: TRBV5-1; CDR3: CASSLGDRSNTQYF
J: TRBJ2-3; V: TRBV7-2; CDR3: CASSLVGYGGVKDTQYF
J: TRBJ2-2; V: TRBV29-1; CDR3: CSVDGQGSTGELFF
J: TRBJ1-5; V: TRBV7-2; CDR3: CASSLGNPEPQHF
J: TRBJ2-5; V: TRBV5-6; CDR3: CASSLATSGKETQYF
J: TRBJ2-5; V: TRBV10-2; CDR3: CASRGAGGPLETQYF
J: TRBJ2-7; V: TRBV7-9; CDR3: CASSFGKPYEQYF
J: TRBJ2-1; V: TRBV28; CDR3: CASIPSGTSEQFF
J: TRBJ2-5; V: TRBV5-1; CDR3: CASSPGGVLQETQYF
J: TRBJ2-6; V: TRBV6-1; CDR3: CASSPGTNSGANVLTF
J: TRBJ2-1; V: TRBV5-1; CDR3: CASSLTSATAYNEQFF
J: TRBJ2-1; V: TRBV7-6; CDR3: CASSLAVAGASYNEQFF
J: TRBJ2-6; V: TRBV2; CDR3: CASSGGQGRSGANVLTF
J: TRBJ2-7; V: TRBV29-1; CDR3: CSVERGHDSYEQYF
J: TRBJ2-7; V: TRBV11-2; CDR3: CASSLNGYEQYF
J: TRBJ1-2; V: TRBV6-2/TRBV6-3; CDR3: CASSFPQGNYGYTF
J: TRBJ1-1; V: TRBV4-2; CDR3: CASSQVRHNLNTEAFF
J: TRBJ2-2; V: TRBV7-9; CDR3: CASSGEITGELFF
J: TRBJ2-2; V: TRBV3-1; CDR3: CASSQLAPTGGGLFF
J: TRBJ1-4; V: TRBV3-1; CDR3: CASSMRAADEKLFF
J: TRBJ1-6; V: TRBV5-5; CDR3: CASSLEGGAYNSPLHF
J: TRBJ2-1; V: TRBV20-1; CDR3: CSARATHLGGEQFF
J: TRBJ1-1; V: TRBV20-1; CDR3: CSARDERTSRNTEAFF
J: TRBJ1-1; V: TRBV18; CDR3: CASSLKTGGTEAFF
J: TRBJ2-5; V: TRBV7-9; CDR3: CASSWTGDETQYF
J: TRBJ2-2; V: TRBV3-1; CDR3: CASSPLRAGELFF
J: TRBJ1-2; V: TRBV12-3/TRBV12-4; CDR3: CASSSNRDSYGYTF
J: TRBJ2-3; V: TRBV12-3/TRBV12-4; CDR3: CASSRTGAGTGDRSTDTQYF
J: TRBJ2-3; V: TRBV6-2/TRBV6-3; CDR3: CASASGDTQYF
J: TRBJ1-6; V: TRBV10-3; CDR3: CAIRGDTLRGSPLHF
J: TRBJ1-1; V: TRBV7-2; CDR3: CASSLPGPEAFF
J: TRBJ2-7; V: TRBV18; CDR3: CASSPTGNSYEQYF
J: TRBJ1-5; V: TRBV6-2/TRBV6-3; CDR3: CASSGAGDNQPQHF
J: TRBJ1-5; V: TRBV2; CDR3: CASRLWGDSNQPQHF
J: TRBJ2-5; V: TRBV5-1; CDR3: CASSLASQSVPETQYF
J: TRBJ2-1; V: TRBV20-1; CDR3: CSAREPRLADNEQFF
J: TRBJ1-1; V: TRBV29-1; CDR3: CSVAPGQYTEAFF